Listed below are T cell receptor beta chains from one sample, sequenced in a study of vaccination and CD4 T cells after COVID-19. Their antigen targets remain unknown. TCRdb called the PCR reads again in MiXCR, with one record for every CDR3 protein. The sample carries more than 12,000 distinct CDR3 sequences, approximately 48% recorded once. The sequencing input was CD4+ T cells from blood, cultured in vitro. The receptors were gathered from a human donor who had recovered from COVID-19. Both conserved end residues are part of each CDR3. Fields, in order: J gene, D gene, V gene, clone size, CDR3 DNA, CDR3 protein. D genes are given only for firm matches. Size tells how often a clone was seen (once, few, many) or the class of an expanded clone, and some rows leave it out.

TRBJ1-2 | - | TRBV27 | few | TGTGCCAGCAGTTTCGGGCACGCGGGACTATCTAACTATGGCTACACCTTC | CASSFGHAGLSNYGYTF
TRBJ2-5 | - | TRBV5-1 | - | TGCGCCAGCAGCTTGGAGGGGGAAGAGACCCAGTACTTC | CASSLEGEETQYF
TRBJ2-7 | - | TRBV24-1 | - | TGTGCCACCAGTGATTCGGTTAGCGAAAGCTCCTACGAGCAGTACTTC | CATSDSVSESSYEQYF
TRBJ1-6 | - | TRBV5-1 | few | TGCGCCAGCAAAGTGAGTCTGGGAAACAATTCACCCCTCCACTTT | CASKVSLGNNSPLHF
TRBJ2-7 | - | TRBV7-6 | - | TGTGCCAGCAGCTTAGTTCATTATGCGGAGGGCTCCCCCTACGAGCAGTACTTC | CASSLVHYAEGSPYEQYF
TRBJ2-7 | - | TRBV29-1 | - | TGCAGCGTTGATCCACGGGGGTCAGGGGAGCAGTACTTC | CSVDPRGSGEQYF
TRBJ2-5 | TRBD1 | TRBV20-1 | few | TGCAGTGCTAGCGATGACAGGGGCCAAGAGACCCAGTACTTC | CSASDDRGQETQYF
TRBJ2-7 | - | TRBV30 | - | TGTGCCTGGAGTGTTGGCAGTTTCTACGAGCAGTACTTC | CAWSVGSFYEQYF
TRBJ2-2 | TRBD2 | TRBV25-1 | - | TGTGCCAGCAGTGAACTACCTAGCGGGGGGCAAAAGTTTAGCACCGGGGAGCTGTTTTTT | CASSELPSGGQKFSTGELFF
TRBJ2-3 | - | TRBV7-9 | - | TGTGCCAGCAGCTTAGTTGGCGCAGATACGCAGTATTTT | CASSLVGADTQYF
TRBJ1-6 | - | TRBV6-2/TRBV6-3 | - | TGTGCCAGCAGCTCATTCGGGGTGCGGAGTTCACCCCTCCACTTT | CASSSFGVRSSPLHF
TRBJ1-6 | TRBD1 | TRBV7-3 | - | TGTGCCAGCAGCTTAGGGACAGCTAATTCACCCCTCCACTTT | CASSLGTANSPLHF
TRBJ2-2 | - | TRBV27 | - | TGTGCCAGCAGTAATTATTACAGGGATATCACCGGGGAGCTGTTTTTT | CASSNYYRDITGELFF
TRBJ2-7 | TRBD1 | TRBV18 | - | TGTGCCAGCTCACCAAACACAGGGGGACCCCTCTCCTACGAGCAGTACTTC | CASSPNTGGPLSYEQYF
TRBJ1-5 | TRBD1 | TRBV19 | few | TGTGCCAGTAGTTATAGGGGCGGAGACAGGGGGTTCAGTCAGCCCCAGCATTTT | CASSYRGGDRGFSQPQHF
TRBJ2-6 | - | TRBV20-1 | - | TGCAGTGCTAGATCGAGCTCTGGGGCCAACGTCCTGACTTTC | CSARSSSGANVLTF
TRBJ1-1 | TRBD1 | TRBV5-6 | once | TGTGCCAGCAGCTGGGGACAGGGTTGGACTGAAGCTTTCTTT | CASSWGQGWTEAFF
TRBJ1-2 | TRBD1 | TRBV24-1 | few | TGTGCCACCAGTGATTTTCGGGACAGGGGTCCGCAAGGCTACACCTTC | CATSDFRDRGPQGYTF
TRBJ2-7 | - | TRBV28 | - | TGTGCCAGCAGTAACCCGGGACGGACCTACGAGCAGTACTTC | CASSNPGRTYEQYF
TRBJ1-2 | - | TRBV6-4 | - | TGTGCCAGCAGTGACTCGGGGGGCTATGGCTACACCTTC | CASSDSGGYGYTF
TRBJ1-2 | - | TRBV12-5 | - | TGTGCTAGTGGCCTTAACTATGGCTACACCTTC | CASGLNYGYTF
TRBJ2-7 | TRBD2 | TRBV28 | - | TGTGCCAGCAGTTTATCGCGGGGGATCGGTTCATTTGACTACGAGCAGTACTTC | CASSLSRGIGSFDYEQYF
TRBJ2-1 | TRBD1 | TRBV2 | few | TGTGCCAGCCGAAGCAGGCCAGGGGGCGCGGATGAGCAGTTCTTC | CASRSRPGGADEQFF
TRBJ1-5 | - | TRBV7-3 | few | TGTGCCAGCAGCTTAACCAACAATCAGCCCCAGCATTTT | CASSLTNNQPQHF
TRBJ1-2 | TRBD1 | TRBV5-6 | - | TGTGCCAGCAGCTTGGGGGGACAGGGCAACTATGGCTACACCTTC | CASSLGGQGNYGYTF
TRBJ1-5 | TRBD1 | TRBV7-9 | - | TGTGCCAGCAGCCTGGGACAGTCCAATCAGCCCCAGCATTTT | CASSLGQSNQPQHF
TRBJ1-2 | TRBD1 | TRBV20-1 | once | TGCAGTGTCCCCGAGACAGGGGGGAGTTCGAGTGGCTACACCTTC | CSVPETGGSSSGYTF
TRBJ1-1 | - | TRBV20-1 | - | TGCAGTGCTAGAGAGGGGCAAGTCACTGAAGCTTTCTTT | CSAREGQVTEAFF
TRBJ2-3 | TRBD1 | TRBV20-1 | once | TGCAGTGCTAGAGGTACGGGGACAGGGCGCACAGATACGCAGTATTTT | CSARGTGTGRTDTQYF
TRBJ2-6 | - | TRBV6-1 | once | TGTGCCAGCACCCCCTATCTGGTTGGCTCTGGGGCCAACGTCCTGACTTTC | CASTPYLVGSGANVLTF
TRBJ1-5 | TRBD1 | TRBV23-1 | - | TGCGCCAGCAGTCAATCAGCCACGGGACAGGGGAATCAGCCCCAGCATTTT | CASSQSATGQGNQPQHF
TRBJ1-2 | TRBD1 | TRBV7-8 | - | TGTGCCAGCAGCTTATCCCACAGGGGAGTGGACTACACCTTC | CASSLSHRGVDYTF
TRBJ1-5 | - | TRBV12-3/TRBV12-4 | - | TGTGCCAGCAGTTTATCTGGAACTATTCAGCCCCAGCATTTT | CASSLSGTIQPQHF
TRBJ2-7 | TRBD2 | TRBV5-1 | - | TGCGCCAGCAGCTTGGCGGGAGCTAGCGGGAGGGTAATCTACGAGCAGTACTTC | CASSLAGASGRVIYEQYF
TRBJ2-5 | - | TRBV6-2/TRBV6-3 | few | TGTGCCAGCAGTCCTCACGCCAGAACGGAGACCCAGTACTTC | CASSPHARTETQYF
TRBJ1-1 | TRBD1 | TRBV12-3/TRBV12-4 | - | TGTGCCAGCAGTCCCCCGGACAGGGGACATAACACTGAAGCTTTCTTT | CASSPPDRGHNTEAFF
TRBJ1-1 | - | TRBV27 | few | TGTGCCAGCAGTTTAGGTTCTGTCATGAACACTGAAGCTTTCTTT | CASSLGSVMNTEAFF
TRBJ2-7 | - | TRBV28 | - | TGTGCCAGCCTATCATTCACCCCCTACGAGCAGTACTTC | CASLSFTPYEQYF
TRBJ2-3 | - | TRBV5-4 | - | TGTGCCAGCAGCGGGTCTGGGGGCGCAGATACGCAGTATTTT | CASSGSGGADTQYF
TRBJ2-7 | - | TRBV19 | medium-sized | TGTGCCAGTAGCCTCAGGCCGGGACATACCTACGAGCAGTACTTC | CASSLRPGHTYEQYF
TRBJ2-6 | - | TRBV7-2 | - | TGTGCCAGCAGCTTATCGGAGTCTGGGGCCAACGTCCTGACTTTC | CASSLSESGANVLTF
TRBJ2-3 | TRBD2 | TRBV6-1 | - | TGTGCCAGCAGTCCCTCAGAGCGGGGAACCCCTAGCACAGATACGCAGTATTTT | CASSPSERGTPSTDTQYF
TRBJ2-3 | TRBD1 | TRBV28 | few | TGTGCCAGCAGTTTATCGACAGGGAGAGATACGCAGTATTTT | CASSLSTGRDTQYF
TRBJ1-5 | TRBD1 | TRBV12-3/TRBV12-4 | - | TGTGCCAGCAGTCCGACAGGGAGCAGCAATCAGCCCCAGCATTTT | CASSPTGSSNQPQHF
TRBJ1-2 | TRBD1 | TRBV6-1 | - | TGTGCCAGCAGGACAACAGGGGGAACTTTCACCTTC | CASRTTGGTFTF
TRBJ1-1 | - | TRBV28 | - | TGTGCCAGCCGCAGACAGCTTACAGTCACTGAAGCTTTCTTT | CASRRQLTVTEAFF
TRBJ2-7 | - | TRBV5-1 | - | TGCGCCAGCAGCTTGAGCTGGGTTTCCTACGAGCAGTACTTC | CASSLSWVSYEQYF
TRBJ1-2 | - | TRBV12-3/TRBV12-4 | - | TGTGCCAGCAGTTTCGACCCTTCTAACTATGGCTACACCTTC | CASSFDPSNYGYTF
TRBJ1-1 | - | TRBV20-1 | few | TGCAGTGCTAGCCTCGGGGGACACACTGAAGCTTTCTTT | CSASLGGHTEAFF
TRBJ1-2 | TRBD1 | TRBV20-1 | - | TGCAGTGCTACTATCAATCACAGGGGAAGAGGATATGGCTACACCTTC | CSATINHRGRGYGYTF
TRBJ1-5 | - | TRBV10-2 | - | TGCGCCAGCAGTCCCCCGGCGGGCTACAATCAGCCCCAGCATTTT | CASSPPAGYNQPQHF
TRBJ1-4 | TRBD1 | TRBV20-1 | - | TGCAGTGCTAGAGGGGACAGCTTCGAAAAACTGTTTTTT | CSARGDSFEKLFF
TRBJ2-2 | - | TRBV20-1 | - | TGCAGTGCCGGCCGGGCCGGGATCGGGGAGCTGTTTTTT | CSAGRAGIGELFF
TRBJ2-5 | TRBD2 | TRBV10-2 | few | TGCGCCAGCAGTAGCGGGACGGAGACCCAGTACTTC | CASSSGTETQYF
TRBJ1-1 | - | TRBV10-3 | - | TGTGCCATCAGTGAGGCCTGGGCGGACACTGAAGCTTTCTTT | CAISEAWADTEAFF